Reported below is one T cell receptor beta chain. Profiling relied on immunoSEQ multiplex PCR, and the TCRdb table lists in-frame clones only, not all of them. The sample has 250,000 or so clones; around 90% are singletons. Participants had their cohort set by participant-reported clinical history. This entry comes from a study of blood T cell repertoires in COVID-19. About the research overall: The United States, Italy and Spain supplied acute and convalescent COVID-19 samples. PBMCs, B-cell-depleted T cells, or T cells provided the cDNA or gDNA that made up the material.

Sequencing was carried out using PBMCs or T cells enriched from blood (not recorded which). This receptor was taken from a human donor in a cohort exposed to, infected with or recovered from COVID-19 (not recorded which). The donor label of this sample is uncertain.

In nucleotides, the CDR3 is TGTGCCAGCAGCCAAGGTCTAGCGGGGGGGGTCTTCACAGATACGCAGTATTTT. Amino acids: CASSQGLAGGVFTDTQYF. The J gene is TRBJ2-3, the V gene TRBV14; 12 bases match TRBD2. From germline, CDR1 is SGHDN and CDR2 FVKESK. Trimming took 1 base from V and 2 from J; bases not matched to a gene: 7. The CDR3 runs to 18 residues.